This T cell receptor (beta chain) is from a study of T cell responses to AZD1222 COVID-19 vaccine. Germline loops: CDR1 MNHEY, CDR2 SVGEGT. The length of the CDR3 is 12 residues. V lost 2 bases to trimming and J lost 7 bases, with 6 bases between them. The protocol was immunoSEQ multiplex PCR, while the TCRdb copy is restricted to in-frame clones and leaves out a portion. The sample yields 120,000 or so clones, about 90% seen once. The receptor was isolated from an adult in good health. The source was peripheral blood, collected on day 0 of AZD1222 vaccination. The chain uses TRBV6-2 or TRBV6-3 and TRBJ1-5; no clear D gene. CDR3 residues: CASSYRRQPQHF. The CDR3, as DNA: TGTGCCAGCAGTTACCGGCGGCAGCCCCAGCATTTT.